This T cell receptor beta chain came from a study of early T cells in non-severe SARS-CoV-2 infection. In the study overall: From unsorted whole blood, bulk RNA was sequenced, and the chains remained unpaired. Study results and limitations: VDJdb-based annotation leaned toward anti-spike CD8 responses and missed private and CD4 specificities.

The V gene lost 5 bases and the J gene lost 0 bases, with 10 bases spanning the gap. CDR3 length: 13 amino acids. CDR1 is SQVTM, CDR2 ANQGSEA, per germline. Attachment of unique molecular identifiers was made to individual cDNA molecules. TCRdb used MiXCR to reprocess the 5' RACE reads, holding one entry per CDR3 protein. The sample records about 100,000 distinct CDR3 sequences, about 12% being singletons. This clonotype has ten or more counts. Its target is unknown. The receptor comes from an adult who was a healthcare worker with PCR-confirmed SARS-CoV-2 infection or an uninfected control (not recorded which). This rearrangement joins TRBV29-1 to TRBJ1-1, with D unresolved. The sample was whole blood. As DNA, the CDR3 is TGCAGCGTTTTTTCTTCGTTGAACACTGAAGCTTTCTTT. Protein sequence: CSVFSSLNTEAFF.